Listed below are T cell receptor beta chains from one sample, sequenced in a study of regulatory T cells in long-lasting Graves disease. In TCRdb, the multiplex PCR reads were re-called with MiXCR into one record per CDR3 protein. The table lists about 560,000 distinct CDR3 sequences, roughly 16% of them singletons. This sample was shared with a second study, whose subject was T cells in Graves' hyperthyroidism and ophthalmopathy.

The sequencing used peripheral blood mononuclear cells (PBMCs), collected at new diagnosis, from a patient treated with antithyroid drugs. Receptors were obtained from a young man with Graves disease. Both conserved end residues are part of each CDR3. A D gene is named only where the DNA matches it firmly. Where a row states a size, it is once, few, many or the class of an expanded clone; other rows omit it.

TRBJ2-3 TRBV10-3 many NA CAISELDTQYF TGTGCCATCAGTGAATTAGATACGCAGTATTTT
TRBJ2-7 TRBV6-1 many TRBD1 CASSDRGYHYEQYF TGTGCCAGCAGCGACAGGGGGTATCACTACGAGCAGTACTTC
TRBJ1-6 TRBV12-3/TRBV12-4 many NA CASRMGRSNSPLHF TGTGCCAGCAGGATGGGACGGAGTAATTCACCCCTCCACTTT
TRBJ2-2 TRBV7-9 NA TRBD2 CASSPGTSGRLENTGELFF TGTGCCAGCAGCCCGGGGACTAGCGGGAGGCTAGAGAACACCGGGGAGCTGTTTTTT
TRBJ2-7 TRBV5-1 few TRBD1 CASSPDRGHQGGQYF TGCGCCAGCAGCCCGGACAGGGGGCATCAGGGGGGGCAGTACTTC
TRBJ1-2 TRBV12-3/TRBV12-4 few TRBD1 CASSRRGTGARSGRGYTF TGTGCCAGCAGTCGCCGCGGGACAGGCGCGAGGTCGGGTCGTGGCTACACCTTC
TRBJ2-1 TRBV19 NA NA CASNSGWDNEQFF TGTGCCAGTAACAGCGGGTGGGACAATGAGCAGTTCTTC
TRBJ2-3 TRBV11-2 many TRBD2 CASSRRAGGVTDTQYF TGTGCCAGCAGCAGAAGAGCGGGAGGTGTGACAGATACGCAGTATTTT
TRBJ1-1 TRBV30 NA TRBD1 CAWSRQAGGQGADTEAFF TGTGCCTGGAGCCGACAAGCAGGAGGACAGGGGGCGGACACTGAAGCTTTCTTT
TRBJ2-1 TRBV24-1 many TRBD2 CATSDTRGNYNEQFF TGTGCCACCAGTGACACGCGGGGGAACTACAATGAGCAGTTCTTC
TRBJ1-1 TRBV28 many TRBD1 CATLRSRGRGSGAFF TGTGCCACCCTAAGGTCTAGGGGGCGCGGGTCCGGAGCTTTCTTT
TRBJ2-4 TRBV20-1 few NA CSASHGQSRIQYF TGCAGTGCTAGTCACGGACAGTCGAGAATTCAGTACTTC
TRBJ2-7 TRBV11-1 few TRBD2 CASSRGTSGGREQYF TGTGCCAGCAGCAGGGGGACTAGCGGGGGCCGCGAGCAGTACTTC
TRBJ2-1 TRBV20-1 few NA CSARDLGGFDLEQFF TGCAGTGCTAGAGATTTGGGGGGCTTCGATCTTGAGCAGTTCTTC
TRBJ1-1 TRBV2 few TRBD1 CASRWTGGELEAFF TGTGCCAGCAGGTGGACAGGGGGGGAACTTGAAGCTTTCTTT
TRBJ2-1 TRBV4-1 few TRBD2 CASSQVGKRGMQFF TGCGCCAGCAGCCAAGTCGGCAAGCGGGGGATGCAGTTCTTC
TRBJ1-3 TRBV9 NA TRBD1 CASSTLDRAGNTIYF TGTGCCAGCAGCACTCTCGACAGGGCTGGAAACACCATATATTTT
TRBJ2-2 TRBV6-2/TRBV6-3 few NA CASSYSRVRAPNTGELFF TGTGCCAGCAGTTACTCGCGGGTTCGAGCGCCGAACACCGGGGAGCTGTTTTTT
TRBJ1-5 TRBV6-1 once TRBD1 CASSPTGGAEPQHF TGTGCCAGCAGCCCGACAGGGGGCGCGGAGCCCCAGCATTTT
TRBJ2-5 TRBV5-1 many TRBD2 CASSWTSGNQETQYF TGCGCCAGCAGCTGGACTAGCGGCAACCAAGAGACCCAGTACTTC
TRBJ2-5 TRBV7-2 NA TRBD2 CASSFSGRGQTQYF TGTGCCAGCAGCTTTAGCGGGAGAGGGCAGACCCAGTACTTC
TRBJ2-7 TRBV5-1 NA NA CASSLATGEEAYEQYF TGCGCCAGCAGCTTGGCGACGGGTGAAGAGGCCTACGAGCAGTACTTC
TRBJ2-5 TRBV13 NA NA CASSLVRTQGEETQYF TGTGCCAGCAGCTTAGTCCGTACCCAGGGCGAAGAGACCCAGTACTTC
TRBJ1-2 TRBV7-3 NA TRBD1 CASSLSGTGHGYTF TGTGCCAGCAGCTTAAGCGGGACAGGGCATGGCTACACCTTC
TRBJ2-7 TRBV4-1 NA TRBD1 CASSSPGQGEQYF TGCGCCAGCAGCTCGCCGGGACAGGGGGAGCAGTACTTC
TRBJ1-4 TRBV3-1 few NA CASSQESGREKLFF TGTGCCAGCAGCCAAGAGTCCGGAAGGGAAAAACTGTTTTTT
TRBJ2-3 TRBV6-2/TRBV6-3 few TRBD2 CASSYWEGGADTQYF TGTGCCAGCAGTTACTGGGAGGGTGGGGCAGATACGCAGTATTTT
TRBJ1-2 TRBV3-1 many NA CASSQATATGYTF TGTGCCAGCAGCCAGGCGACCGCTACGGGCTACACCTTC
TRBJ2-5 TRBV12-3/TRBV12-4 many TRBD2 CASSLTGLADVGETQYF TGTGCCAGCAGTTTAACAGGACTAGCGGACGTCGGAGAGACCCAGTACTTC
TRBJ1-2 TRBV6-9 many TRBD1 CASSYSRTGGGNYGYTF TGTGCCAGCAGTTACTCCCGGACAGGGGGAGGCAACTATGGCTACACCTTC
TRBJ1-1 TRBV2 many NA CASRGGSRNTEAFF TGTGCCAGCAGGGGGGGCAGCAGGAACACTGAAGCTTTCTTT
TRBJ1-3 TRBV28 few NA CASSYPGSSGNTIYF TGTGCCAGCAGTTACCCAGGGAGCTCTGGAAACACCATATATTTT
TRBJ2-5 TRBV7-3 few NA CASSFGGMGETQYF TGTGCCAGCAGCTTCGGGGGAATGGGAGAGACCCAGTACTTC
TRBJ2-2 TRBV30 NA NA CAWRPEYGELFF TGTGCCTGGAGGCCTGAATACGGGGAGCTGTTTTTT
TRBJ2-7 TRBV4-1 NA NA CASSSGVIDYEQYF TGCGCCAGCAGCTCGGGAGTAATAGACTACGAGCAGTACTTC
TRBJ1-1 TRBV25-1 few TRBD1 CASSWDRSDTEAFF TGTGCCAGCAGTTGGGACAGGTCGGACACTGAAGCTTTCTTT
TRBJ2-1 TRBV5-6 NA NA CASSLVGRNNEQFF TGTGCCAGCAGCTTGGTTGGCCGAAACAATGAGCAGTTCTTC
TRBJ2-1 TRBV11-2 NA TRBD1 CASSYLQGAVSSYNEQFF TGTGCCAGCAGCTACCTACAGGGGGCAGTGAGCTCCTACAATGAGCAGTTCTTC
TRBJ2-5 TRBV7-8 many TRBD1 CASSFGTGVQAQYF TGTGCCAGCAGCTTCGGTACAGGGGTACAGGCCCAGTACTTC
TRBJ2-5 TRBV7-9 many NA CASSSRSGHPQETQYF TGTGCCAGCAGCTCCCGCTCGGGGCATCCCCAAGAGACCCAGTACTTC
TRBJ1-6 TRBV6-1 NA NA CASRVPGTGNSPLHF TGTGCCAGCAGGGTCCCAGGGACTGGGAATTCACCCCTCCACTTT
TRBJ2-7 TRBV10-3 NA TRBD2 CAVSETSGSVDEQYF TGTGCCGTCAGTGAAACTAGCGGGAGCGTCGACGAGCAGTACTTC
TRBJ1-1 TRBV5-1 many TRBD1 CASSLAVGQMNTEAFF TGCGCCAGCAGCTTGGCCGTGGGACAGATGAACACTGAAGCTTTCTTT
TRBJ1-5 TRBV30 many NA CAWSAQADTRQPQHF TGTGCCTGGAGTGCTCAGGCGGACACCAGGCAGCCCCAGCATTTT
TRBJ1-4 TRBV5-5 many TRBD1 CASSRKHTGDEKLFF TGTGCCAGCAGCCGCAAACACACAGGGGATGAAAAACTGTTTTTT
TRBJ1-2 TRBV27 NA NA CASSLKFNYGYTF TGTGCCAGCAGTTTAAAATTTAACTATGGCTACACCTTC